Listed here are 2 T cell receptor beta chains from one sample, sequenced in a study of blood T cell repertoires in COVID-19. This table comes from immunoSEQ multiplex PCR, and its TCRdb copy is limited to in-frame clones, with some not included. The sample lists 250,000 to 350,000 clones, more than 90% seen once, with less than 20% in the top ten. The sample taken for sequencing was PBMCs or T cells enriched from blood (not recorded which). The origin of the receptors is a woman aged 25 to 39 who had recovered from COVID-19.

This chain links TRBV19 with TRBJ2-7, with 9 positions matching TRBD1. V was pared by 1 base and J by 2 bases, with 3 bases of the junction left unmatched. Germline lookup yields CDR1 LNHDA and CDR2 SQIVND (reference sequence). The CDR3 has 15 residues. CDR3 sequence: CASSIGDRATYEQYF. In DNA, the CDR3 is TGTGCCAGTAGTATAGGGGACAGGGCAACCTACGAGCAGTACTTC.

The chain links TRBV5-4 to TRBJ1-4; D is unclear. CDR1 and CDR2 (germline): SGHNT, YYREEE (reference sequence). The CDR3 consists of 11 residues. V shed 5 bases and J shed 4 bases, with 3 bases lying between them. The CDR3 coding sequence is TGTGCCAGCAGTCTTAATGAAAAACTGTTTTTT. As protein: CASSLNEKLFF.